This entry concerns a single TCR beta chain. As handled by the study authors: Estimates of nucleated cell counts were drawn from the amplification of reference gene primers. Some clones are missing from TCRdb's copy, which holds only in-frame ones; the method was immunoSEQ multiplex PCR. That table furnishes V, J and clone size, whereas the DNA furnished D and trimming. This table has about 140,000 clones, 80% to 90% appearing once. This specimen belongs to a study of blood T cell repertoires in COVID-19. Study summary: Sites in the United States, Italy and Spain provided acute and convalescent COVID-19 samples. PBMCs, B-cell-depleted T cells, or T cells were the source of the cDNA or gDNA that made up the material.

The germline V gene encodes CDR1 SGHVS and CDR2 FQNEAQ. CDR3 length: 14 amino acids. V was pared by 5 bases and J by 2 bases, with 13 bases between. The V call is TRBV7-8, the J call TRBJ2-7; D not resolved. The sequence was collected from a woman aged 45 to 65 with acute or convalescent COVID-19. Sequenced: peripheral blood. The CDR3 spells CASSASTEAYEQYF. In DNA, the CDR3 is TGTGCCAGCAGCGCTTCAACAGAAGCCTACGAGCAGTACTTC.